The entry below gives a single T cell receptor (beta chain) sequence along with its context. The source of the sample is a study of cytomegalovirus exposure and HLA in healthy donors. 13 Jbeta primers and 60 Vbeta primers were used for the PCR. Sequenced by immunoSEQ multiplex PCR; TCRdb stores in-frame clones only, minus some. The sample comprises some 200,000 clones, just under 85% of which are singletons, and 0.58% rests with the top ten. V lost 9 bases, J lost 7 bases, and 7 bases stayed unmatched. The CDR3 has 14 amino acids. CDR1 SNHLY and CDR2 FYNNEI come from the germline V gene. The sequence was collected from a woman in her forties in good health and CMV-seronegative. What was sequenced was PBMCs. The gene calls are TRBV2 and TRBJ1-6; TRBD1 matches 9 bases. The DNA for the CDR3 is TGTGCCAGTAGAGGGGGGACAGGGAATTCACCCCTCCACTTT. This encodes CASRGGTGNSPLHF.